These 30 T cell receptor beta chains came from one sample sequenced in a study of cytotoxic CD8 clonotypes in ibrutinib-treated CLL. TCRdb keeps only in-frame clones here, not all; method: immunoSEQ multiplex PCR. The repertoire holds about 13,000 clones, with around 67% as singletons. The sequencing here drew on PBMCs, taken before ibrutinib treatment. These receptors all come from a human donor with chronic lymphocytic leukemia.

The chain has TRBV7-9 and TRBJ2-7; D may correspond to TRBD1 or TRBD2 (5 bases each). Trimming removed 5 bases at V and 2 bases at J, with 16 bases between. Per the germline V gene, CDR1 is SEHNR and CDR2 is FQNEAQ (reference sequence). The CDR3 extends over 15 amino acids. CDR3: CASSAIGTTPYEQYF. CDR3 DNA sequence: TGTGCCAGCAGCGCGATTGGGACCACACCCTACGAGCAGTACTTC.

The CDR3 DNA sequence: TGTGCCTGGAGTGTACTTAGAACAGGGAGGGCCGGGGAGCTGTTTTTT. It is translated as CAWSVLRTGRAGELFF. The chain combines TRBV30 with TRBJ2-2; D may be TRBD2 (7 bases). CDR1 and CDR2 (germline): GTSNPN, SVGIG (reference sequence). Between the trimmed V and J ends, which lost 0 bases and 6 bases, there was a span of 17 bases. The CDR3 spans 16 residues.

The count of this clone is one. The chain employs TRBV5-1 and TRBJ2-1, with D perhaps assigned TRBD1 or TRBD2 (6 bases each). Germline assignment: CDR1 SGHRS and CDR2 YFSETQ. With 3 bases removed from V and 10 bases from J, the gap between germline ends came to 17 bases. CDR3 length equals 14 residues. The CDR3 spells CASSWGAASAEQFF. The CDR3 DNA follows: TGCGCCAGCAGCTGGGGGGCGGCTAGCGCCGAGCAGTTCTTC.

In this sample, this clone turned up once. This chain uses TRBV5-4 with TRBJ2-5; the D gene is possibly TRBD2 (5 bases). The CDR3 extends over 16 amino acids. Trimming stripped 0 bases from V and 1 base from J, with 13 bases between. CDR1 and CDR2 (germline): SGHNT, YYREEE (reference sequence). The CDR3 region is CASSLGVGVGQETQYF. The CDR3 coding sequence is TGTGCCAGCAGCTTGGGGGTGGGAGTGGGCCAAGAGACCCAGTACTTC. The variable domain in full, with the rest retrieved from reference TRBV5-4 and TRBJ2-5, is ETGVTQSPTHLIKTRGQQVTLRCSSQSGHNTVSWYQQALGQGPQFIFQYYREEENGRGNFPPRFSGLQFPNYSSELNVNALELDDSALYLCASSLGVGVGQETQYFGPGTRLLVL.

This chain joins TRBV6-5 and TRBJ1-2; D uncertain. Germline lookup yields CDR1 MNHEY and CDR2 SVGAGI. V dropped 0 bases and J dropped 0 bases, with 5 bases sitting between them. The CDR3 runs 14 residues. The CDR3 loop is CASSYSSSNYGYTF. CDR3 DNA sequence: TGTGCCAGCAGTTACTCGAGTTCTAACTATGGCTACACCTTC.

The rearrangement links TRBV15 to TRBJ2-7; no reliable D call. CDR3 size: 12 residues. Germline lookup yields CDR1 LNHNV and CDR2 YYDKDF (reference sequence). The ends were cut back, 0 bases at V and 7 bases at J, with 7 bases in the middle. The CDR3 DNA reads as TGTGCCACCAGCAGAGATCTTGGGGAGCAGTACTTC. It codes for CATSRDLGEQYF.

This clone turned up a few times. V gene TRBV6-5 combines with J gene TRBJ1-6; unclear D gene. The CDR3 runs 12 residues. The germline gives CDR1 MNHEY, CDR2 SVGAGI. V was cut by 6 bases and J by 5 bases, with 5 bases left in between. CDR3 in DNA: TGTGCCAGCAGCCGGAATAATTCACCCCTCCACTTT. Translation gives CASSRNNSPLHF.

The chain is built from TRBV15 and TRBJ2-1; D uncertain. The CDR3 loop spans 15 amino acids. Germline V gives CDR1 LNHNV, CDR2 YYDKDF (reference sequence). V dropped 1 base and J dropped 2 bases, with 9 bases sitting between them. The CDR3 loop reads CATSRGGGPYNEQFF. The CDR3 region has the DNA TGTGCCACCAGCAGAGGTGGTGGGCCCTACAATGAGCAGTTCTTC.

This chain joins TRBV23-1 and TRBJ2-2; TRBD1 is a possible D gene (6 bases). TRBV23-1 is flagged as an ORF with uncertain function. The V gene lost 8 bases and the J gene lost 6 bases, with 13 bases spanning the gap. CDR3 length: 13 amino acids. In nucleotides, the CDR3 is TGCGCCAGCCCTACAGGGTTCCCCGGGGAGCTGTTTTTT. Translated: CASPTGFPGELFF.

The chain is built from TRBV7-2 and TRBJ1-2; D is possibly TRBD1 (6 bases). This CDR3 is built from 14 residues. Germline CDR1 and CDR2: SGHTA and FQGNSA. Trimming cost V 1 base and J 8 bases, with 14 bases left between them. CDR3 protein: CASSLERAGAGYTF. The DNA of the CDR3 is TGTGCCAGCAGCTTAGAGCGGGCAGGGGCCGGCTACACCTTC.

The chain joins TRBV5-1 to TRBJ1-2; the match to TRBD1 covers 7 bases. The germline CDR1 and CDR2 sequences are SGHRS and YFSETQ. With 4 bases clipped from V and 6 bases from J, the junction kept 6 bases outside the gene matches. The CDR3 length is 13 residues. The CDR3: CASSPTGSHGYTF. For the CDR3, the DNA is TGCGCCAGCAGCCCGACAGGGAGCCATGGCTACACCTTC.

The genes are TRBV14 and TRBJ2-4; D tentatively fits TRBD1 or TRBD2 (5 bases each). Germline CDR1 reads SGHDN; CDR2 reads FVKESK. Deletions cut 4 bases from V and 1 base from J, with 17 bases between. CDR3 length: 17 amino acids. The CDR3 reads CASSPTPGWEAKNIQYF. In nucleotides, the CDR3 is TGTGCCAGCAGCCCCACCCCAGGGTGGGAGGCCAAAAACATTCAGTACTTC.

This clone was seen only a few times. The genes are TRBV4-2 and TRBJ2-7; D possibly corresponds to TRBD2 (6 bases). CDR1 and CDR2 from the germline V gene are LGHNA and YNFKEQ. The length of the CDR3 is 14 residues. The germline V and J ends were trimmed by 4 bases and 3 bases, with 13 bases remaining between them. The CDR3 bases are TGTGCCAGCAGCCGGAGGGGTCGGGGCTACGAGCAGTACTTC. It specifies CASSRRGRGYEQYF.

The CDR3 nucleotides read TGTGCCAGTAGAGAGGGGGCCACCCTACAAGAGACCCAGTACTTC. Translation: CASREGATLQETQYF. This rearrangement joins TRBV19 to TRBJ2-5; 7 nucleotides line up with TRBD1. The V gene end was trimmed by 6 bases and the J gene end by 2 bases; junction bases not matched to a gene: 9. This CDR3 contains 15 residues. Germline loops: CDR1 LNHDA, CDR2 SQIVND (reference sequence).

CDR3 sequence: CASSSRGPETQYF. In nucleotides, the CDR3 is TGTGCCAGCAGCTCCAGGGGGCCAGAGACCCAGTACTTC. The V and J genes are TRBV7-9 and TRBJ2-5; 8 nucleotides line up with TRBD1. The CDR3 is 13 residues long. V lost 4 bases, J lost 4 bases, and 2 bases stayed unmatched. The germline V gene encodes CDR1 SEHNR and CDR2 FQNEAQ (reference sequence). The whole variable domain, filled in from reference TRBV7-9 and TRBJ2-5, reads DTGVSQNPRHKITKRGQNVTFRCDPISEHNRLYWYRQTLGQGPEFLTYFQNEAQLEKSRLLSDRFSAERPKGSFSTLEIQRTEQGDSAMYLCASSSRGPETQYFGPGTRLLVL.

This sequence joins TRBV27 and TRBJ2-7, with D perhaps TRBD2 (6 bases). The V gene lost 6 bases and the J gene lost 7 bases, with 16 bases spanning the gap. Germline CDR1 and CDR2: MNHEY and SMNVEV (reference sequence). The length of the CDR3 is 13 residues. The CDR3 spells CASSLRSGLEQYF. CDR3 nucleotides: TGTGCCAGCAGCCTCCGTTCCGGACTAGAGCAGTACTTC.

V is TRBV19 and J is TRBJ1-3; D call uncertain. V lost 4 bases to trimming and J lost 4 bases, with 11 bases between them. The CDR3 has 14 residues. Germline V gene sequence: CDR1 LNHDA, CDR2 SQIVND (reference sequence). This CDR3 reads CASSTLLSGNTIYF. CDR3 bases: TGTGCCAGTAGTACCCTCTTGTCCGGAAACACCATATATTTT.

The genes are TRBV27 and TRBJ2-1; 13 nucleotides line up with TRBD2. The CDR3 contains 16 residues. The germline V gene encodes CDR1 MNHEY and CDR2 SMNVEV (reference sequence). Losses at the gene ends were 7 bases for V and 0 bases for J; bases not matched to a gene: 3. The CDR3 nucleotides read TGTGCCAGCACCCGGACTAGCGGGGGCTCCTACAATGAGCAGTTCTTC. Its translation: CASTRTSGGSYNEQFF.

This chain joins TRBV11-3 and TRBJ2-3; weak D call: TRBD2 (5 bases). CDR3 length: 13 residues. Germline-derived CDR1 and CDR2 are SGHNT and YENEEA. Trimming took 3 bases from V and 6 from J, leaving 10 bases between them. This CDR3 reads CASSLAGPDTQYF. CDR3 coding DNA: TGTGCCAGCAGCTTGGCGGGCCCCGATACGCAGTATTTT. Variable domain in full (rest from reference TRBV11-3 and TRBJ2-3): EAGVVQSPRYKIIEKKQPVAFWCNPISGHNTLYWYLQNLGQGPELLIRYENEEAVDDSQLPKDRFSAERLKGVDSTLKIQPAELGDSAVYLCASSLAGPDTQYFGPGTRLTVL.

The rearrangement joins TRBV19 to TRBJ2-7; 7 nucleotides match TRBD1. This CDR3 has 14 amino acids. Germline values: CDR1 LNHDA, CDR2 SQIVND (reference sequence). V dropped 6 bases and J dropped 4; count of bases not matched to a gene: 9. As DNA, the CDR3 is TGTGCCAGTAGCCCGGGACAGCGGTCTTACGAGCAGTACTTC. Its translation is CASSPGQRSYEQYF.

Written as DNA, the CDR3 is TGCGCCAGCAGCCAAGTGAGACAGGGGAACTATGGCTACACCTTC. This sequence encodes CASSQVRQGNYGYTF. V usage is TRBV4-3 and J usage is TRBJ1-2; TRBD1 matches at 8 bases. V shed 1 base and J 2 bases; nucleotides not matched to a gene: 3. Germline V gene lookup returns CDR1 LGHNA and CDR2 YSLEER. This CDR3 region has 15 residues.

The CDR3 coding sequence is TGTGCCAGCGGGACACATGGAAACACCATATATTTT. It codes for CASGTHGNTIYF. This chain links TRBV28 with TRBJ1-3; maybe TRBD1 (6 bases). This CDR3 contains 12 residues. The germline V gene has CDR1 MDHEN and CDR2 SYDVKM. V shed 8 bases and J shed 3 bases, with 8 bases lying between them.

V and J are TRBV18 and TRBJ2-1, with 9 positions matching TRBD2. Germline values: CDR1 KGHSH, CDR2 LQKENI. Trimming cost V 5 bases and J 8 bases; bases outside gene matches: 13. The CDR3 contains 16 residues. The CDR3 coding sequence is TGTGCCAGCTCAACCCAATCTAGCGGGGATTATGATGAGCAGTTCTTC. Amino acid sequence: CASSTQSSGDYDEQFF.

This chain connects TRBV19 to TRBJ1-1; possible D gene TRBD1, 5 bases. Per the germline V gene, CDR1 is LNHDA and CDR2 is SQIVND (reference sequence). The CDR3 has 14 residues. With 6 bases removed from V and 4 bases from J, the gap between germline ends came to 15 bases. The CDR3 loop reads CASRMRVGGTEAFF. CDR3 coding DNA: TGTGCCAGTAGGATGCGTGTGGGGGGCACTGAAGCTTTCTTT.

The J gene is TRBJ2-7, the V gene TRBV10-3, with 8 bases lining up with TRBD2. Losses at the gene ends were 2 bases for V and 0 bases for J; bases not matched to a gene: 6. The length of the CDR3 is 16 residues. The V gene's germline CDR1 is ENHRY and CDR2 SYGVKD. DNA for the CDR3: TGTGCCATCAGTGAGCTTGAGCGGGGGAGCTCCTACGAGCAGTACTTC. This encodes CAISELERGSSYEQYF.

This clone has only a few counts. CDR3 residues: CASSLGGTQETQYF. The CDR3 region has the DNA TGTGCCAGCAGCTTAGGCGGGACTCAAGAGACCCAGTACTTC. The chain combines TRBV7-2 with TRBJ2-5; TRBD2 might be the D (6 bases). V lost 1 base, J lost 2 bases, and 8 bases lay in between. The CDR3 extends over 14 amino acids. From germline, CDR1 is SGHTA and CDR2 FQGNSA.

This clone was detected only a few times. This sequence joins TRBV15 and TRBJ1-2; D is possibly TRBD1 (5 bases). The CDR3 spans 14 residues. Between the trimmed V and J ends, which lost 0 bases and 4 bases, there was a span of 9 bases. The V gene's germline CDR1 is LNHNV and CDR2 YYDKDF (reference sequence). CDR3 nucleotide sequence: TGTGCCACCAGCAGAGATGAGGGGACCTATGGCTACACCTTC. This translates into CATSRDEGTYGYTF.

The chain has TRBV19 and TRBJ2-1; D uncertain. This CDR3 region has 13 residues. Germline-derived CDR1 and CDR2 are LNHDA and SQIVND (reference sequence). The V end lost 3 bases, the J end lost 6 bases, and 9 bases lay between the germline ends. The CDR3 DNA reads as TGTGCCAGTAGTATCACCCCCTTCAATGAGCAGTTCTTC. Its translation is CASSITPFNEQFF.

The chain links TRBV9 to TRBJ2-2, with 12 bases identical to TRBD1. V lost 4 bases to trimming and J lost 2 bases; unmatched junction nucleotides: 6. CDR3 size: 17 residues. The germline V gene has CDR1 SGDLS and CDR2 YYNGEE. The CDR3 nucleotides read TGTGCCAGCAGCTCCTGGGGACAGGGGGCCAACACCGGGGAGCTGTTTTTT. It specifies CASSSWGQGANTGELFF.

This clone was recorded a few times. The V call is TRBV5-1, the J call TRBJ1-6; a weak D match, TRBD1 (5 bases). The V gene's germline CDR1 is SGHRS and CDR2 YFSETQ. The CDR3 runs to 13 residues. V was cut by 7 bases and J by 8 bases, with 13 bases left in between. CDR3 in DNA: TGCGCCAGCCGCGGAGGAGGGGATTCACCCCTCCACTTT. Residues: CASRGGGDSPLHF.